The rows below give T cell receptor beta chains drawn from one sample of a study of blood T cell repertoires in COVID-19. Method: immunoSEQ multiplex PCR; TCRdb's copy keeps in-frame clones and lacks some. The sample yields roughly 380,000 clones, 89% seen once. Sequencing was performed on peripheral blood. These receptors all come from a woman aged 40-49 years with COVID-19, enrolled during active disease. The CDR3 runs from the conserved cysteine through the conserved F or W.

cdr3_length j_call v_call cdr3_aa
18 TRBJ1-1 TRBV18 CASSPRMSDRGPDTEAFF
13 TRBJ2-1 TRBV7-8 CASSFGTYNEQFF
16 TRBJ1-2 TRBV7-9 CASSLGRDRGNYGYTF
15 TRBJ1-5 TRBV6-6 CASSSSQGENEPQHF
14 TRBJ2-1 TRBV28 CASLLAGIYNEQFF
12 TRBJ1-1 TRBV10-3 CAIQPGNTEAFF
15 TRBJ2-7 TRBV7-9 CASSLGGGTSYEQYF
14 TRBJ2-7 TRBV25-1 CASAGRDPIYEQYF
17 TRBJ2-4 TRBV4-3 CASSLTLARGAKNIQYF
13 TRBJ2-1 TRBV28 CASSLPTGVDQFF
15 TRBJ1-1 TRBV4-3 CASSQGQALNTEAFF
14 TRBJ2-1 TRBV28 CASIREISYNEQFF
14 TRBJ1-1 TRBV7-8 CASSPVGGYTEAFF
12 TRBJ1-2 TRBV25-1 CASSEGGSGYTF
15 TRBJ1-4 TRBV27 CASSFYAGYNEKLFF
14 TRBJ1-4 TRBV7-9 CASSLQGAREKLFF
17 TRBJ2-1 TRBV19 CASSINRGQGAYNEQFF
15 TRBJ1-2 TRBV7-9 CASSPGTGSNYGYTF
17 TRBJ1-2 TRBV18 CASSPRDRGTSPYGYTF
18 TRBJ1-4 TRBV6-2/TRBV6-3 CASSYSEDGRPTNEKLFF
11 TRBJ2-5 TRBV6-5 CASSPSQTQYF
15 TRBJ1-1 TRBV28 CASSIPGQGNTEAFF
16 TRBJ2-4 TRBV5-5 CASSLYRDRGTNIQYF
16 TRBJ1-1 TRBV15 CATSREGGRMNTEAFF
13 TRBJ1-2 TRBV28 CASGRQGSYGYTF
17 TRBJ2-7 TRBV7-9 CASSLVGASGLGREQYF
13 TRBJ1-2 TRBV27 CASSLDRGNGYTF
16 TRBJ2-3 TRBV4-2 CASSQTGTSGPDTQYF
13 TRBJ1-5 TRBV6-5 CASTQARRQPQHF
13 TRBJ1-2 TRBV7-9 CASSSDRAYGYTF
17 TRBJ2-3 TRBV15 CATSKAGGAWFIDTQYF
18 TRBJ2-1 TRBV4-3 CASSQELPAGNLYNEQFF
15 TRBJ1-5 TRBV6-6 CASSLQGGSNQPQHF
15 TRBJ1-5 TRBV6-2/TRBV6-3 CASSYRGQGEQPQHF
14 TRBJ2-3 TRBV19 CASRDRGNKDTQYF
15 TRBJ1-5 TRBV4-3 CASSQEAGDNQPQHF
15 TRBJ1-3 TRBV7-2 CASSPQVSSGNTIYF
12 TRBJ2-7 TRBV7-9 CASSLEHYEQYF
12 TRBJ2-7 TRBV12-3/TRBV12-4 CASTGSYYEQYF
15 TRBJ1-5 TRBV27 CASRIGQGAGQPQHF
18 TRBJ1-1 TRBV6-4 CASSDQTTGGIRVGGAFF
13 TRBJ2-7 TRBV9 CASSWSGRDEQYF
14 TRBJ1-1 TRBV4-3 CASSQGRGTAEAFF